This TCR beta chain was observed in a study of shared clonotypes between healthy human individuals. With regard to this clone: Its antigen is not identified.

Findings and caveats of the study: In a few donors, roughly 5.2% of naive CD4 clonotypes appeared in common.

Naive CD8 cells lacked CD45RO and underwent positive selection for CCR7, leaving out terminally differentiated effector memory CD45RA+ cells. The healthy adult donors were HIV-negative and reported no recent acute infections or vaccinations. Germline loops: CDR1 SGHAT, CDR2 FQNNGV. Trimming at V came to 2 bases and at J to 3 bases, leaving 10 bases not matched to a gene. This CDR3 is 16 amino acids long. Every subset had its genomic DNA shared out evenly among several immunoSEQ plates. In the original workflow: Because ImmunoSEQ provided only junction sequences with no quality scores, the filtering differed. Profiled with immunoSEQ multiplex PCR; TCRdb holds only in-frame clones, not every one. The DNA gave D and trimming, while V, J and clone size come from that table. The repertoire includes some 2.1 million clones, about 95% of them detected once, and roughly 1% sits in the top ten.

The sequence was collected from a man between 18 and 29 years old in good health. The material sequenced was naive CD8+ T cells sorted from blood. J is TRBJ2-7 and V is TRBV11-2; TRBD2 matches at 7 bases. The CDR3 protein is CASSLLALADRYEQYF. Written as DNA, the CDR3 is TGTGCCAGCAGCTTATTAGCGCTAGCGGACCGCTACGAGCAGTACTTC.